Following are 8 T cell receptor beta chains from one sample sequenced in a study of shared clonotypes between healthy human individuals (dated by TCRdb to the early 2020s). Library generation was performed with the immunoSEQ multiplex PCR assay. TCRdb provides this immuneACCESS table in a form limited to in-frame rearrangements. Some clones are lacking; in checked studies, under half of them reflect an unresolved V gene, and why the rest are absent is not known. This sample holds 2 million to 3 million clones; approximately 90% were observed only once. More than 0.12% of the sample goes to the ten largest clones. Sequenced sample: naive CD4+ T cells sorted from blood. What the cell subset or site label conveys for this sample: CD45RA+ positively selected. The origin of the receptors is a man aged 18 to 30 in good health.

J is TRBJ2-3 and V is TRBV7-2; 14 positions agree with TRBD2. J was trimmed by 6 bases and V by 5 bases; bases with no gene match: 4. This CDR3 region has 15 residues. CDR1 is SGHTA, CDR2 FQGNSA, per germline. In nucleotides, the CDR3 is TGTGCCAGCAGCACGGGACTAGCGGGAGTGGATACGCAGTATTTT. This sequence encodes CASSTGLAGVDTQYF.

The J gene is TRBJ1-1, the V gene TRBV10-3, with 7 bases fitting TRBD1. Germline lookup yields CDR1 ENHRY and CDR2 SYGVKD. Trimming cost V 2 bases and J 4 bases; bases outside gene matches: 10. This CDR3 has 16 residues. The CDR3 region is CAISERTGPIGTEAFF. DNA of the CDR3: TGTGCCATCAGTGAGAGGACAGGCCCCATCGGCACTGAAGCTTTCTTT.

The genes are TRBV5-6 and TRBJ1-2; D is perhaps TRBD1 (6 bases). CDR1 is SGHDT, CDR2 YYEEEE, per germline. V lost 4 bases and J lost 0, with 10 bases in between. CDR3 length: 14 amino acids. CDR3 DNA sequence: TGTGCCAGCAGCCAGGACAGAGCTAACTATGGCTACACCTTC. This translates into CASSQDRANYGYTF.

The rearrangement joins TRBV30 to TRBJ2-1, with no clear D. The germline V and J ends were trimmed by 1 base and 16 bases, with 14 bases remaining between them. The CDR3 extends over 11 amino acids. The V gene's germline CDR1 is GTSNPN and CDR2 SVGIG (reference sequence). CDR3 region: CAWSARRTHFF. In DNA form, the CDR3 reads TGTGCCTGGAGTGCTAGGAGAACCCACTTCTTC. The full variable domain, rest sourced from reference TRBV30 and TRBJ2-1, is SQTIHQWPATLVQPVGSPLSLECTVEGTSNPNLYWYRQAAGRGLQLLFYSVGIGQISSEVPQNLSASRPQDRQFILSSKKLLLSDSGFYLCAWSARRTHFFGPGTRLTVL.

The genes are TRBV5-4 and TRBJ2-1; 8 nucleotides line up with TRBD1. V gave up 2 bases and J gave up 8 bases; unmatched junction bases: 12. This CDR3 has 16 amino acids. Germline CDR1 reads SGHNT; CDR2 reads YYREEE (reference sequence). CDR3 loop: CASSLGARGRPHEQFF. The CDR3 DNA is TGTGCCAGCAGCTTAGGGGCCAGGGGGCGCCCCCATGAGCAGTTCTTC. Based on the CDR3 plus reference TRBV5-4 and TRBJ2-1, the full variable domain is ETGVTQSPTHLIKTRGQQVTLRCSSQSGHNTVSWYQQALGQGPQFIFQYYREEENGRGNFPPRFSGLQFPNYSSELNVNALELDDSALYLCASSLGARGRPHEQFFGPGTRLTVL.

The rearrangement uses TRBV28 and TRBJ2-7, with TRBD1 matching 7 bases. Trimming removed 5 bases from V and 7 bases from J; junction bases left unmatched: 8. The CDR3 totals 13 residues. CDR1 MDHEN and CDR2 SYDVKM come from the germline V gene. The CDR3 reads CASSLPGTEEQYF. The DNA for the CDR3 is TGTGCCAGCAGTCTTCCCGGGACAGAAGAGCAGTACTTC.

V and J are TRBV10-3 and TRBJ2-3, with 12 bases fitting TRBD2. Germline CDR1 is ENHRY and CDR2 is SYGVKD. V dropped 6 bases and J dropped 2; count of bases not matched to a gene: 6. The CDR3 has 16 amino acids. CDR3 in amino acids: CAISMTSGRSTDTQYF. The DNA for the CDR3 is TGTGCCATCAGCATGACTAGCGGGAGATCCACAGATACGCAGTATTTT.

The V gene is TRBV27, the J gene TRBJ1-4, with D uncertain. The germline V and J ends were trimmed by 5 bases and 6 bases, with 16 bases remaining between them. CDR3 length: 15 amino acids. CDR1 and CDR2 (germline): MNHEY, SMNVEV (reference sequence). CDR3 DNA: TGTGCCAGCAGTCCCCGGGCGTATTCCGATGAAAAACTGTTTTTT. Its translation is CASSPRAYSDEKLFF. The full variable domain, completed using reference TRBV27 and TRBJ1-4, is EAQVTQNPRYLITVTGKKLTVTCSQNMNHEYMSWYRQDPGLGLRQIYYSMNVEVTDKGDVPEGYKVSRKEKRNFPLILESPSPNQTSLYFCASSPRAYSDEKLFFGSGTQLSVL.